The clone carrying this TCR beta chain was recorded many times. The antigen is not known. V shed 6 bases and J shed 5 bases, with 14 bases lying between them. The length of the CDR3 is 14 residues. Patients aged 18 to 65 had newly diagnosed hyperthyroidism lasting under 2 months. Patients having uncontrolled infection, another autoimmune disease, pregnancy or lactation were not included. From roughly 10 ml of fresh peripheral blood, PBMCs were isolated. This specimen belongs to a study of T cells in Graves' hyperthyroidism and ophthalmopathy. Notes on the study in general: In the blood, most expanded thyroid clonotypes above 0.001 appeared as well.

RNA transcripts yielded amplified TCR beta CDR3 regions. Using the HTBI primer set, a first-round RT-PCR was run on the TCR CDR3. TCRdb re-derived calls from the multiplex PCR reads in MiXCR, one entry per CDR3 protein. This sample has 300,000 to 350,000 distinct CDR3 sequences, with 18% found just once. The rearrangement joins TRBV12-3 or TRBV12-4 to TRBJ1-5; weak D call: TRBD1 (5 bases). The clonotype comes from a woman aged 50 to 60 with Graves' hyperthyroidism. Sequencing was carried out using blood. The CDR3 loop reads CASSSGTQDQPQHF. In DNA, the CDR3 is TGTGCCAGCAGCTCCGGGACCCAGGATCAGCCCCAGCATTTT.